This TCR beta chain was captured in a study of blood T cell repertoires in COVID-19. Profiling relied on immunoSEQ multiplex PCR, and the TCRdb table lists in-frame clones only, not all of them. The data contain about 260,000 clones, approximately 88% of them singletons. From germline, CDR1 is SGHRS and CDR2 YFSETQ. J lost 7 bases, V lost 5 bases, and 4 bases had no gene match. The CDR3 has 14 amino acids. This sequence joins TRBV5-1 and TRBJ2-1, with 12 bases matching TRBD2. The specimen sequenced was peripheral blood. The source is a woman between 65 and 79 years old with COVID-19, enrolled during active disease. The CDR3 DNA sequence: TGCGCCAGCAGAAGAACTAGCGGGAGGAATGAGCAGTTCTTC. Translation: CASRRTSGRNEQFF.